These 14 T cell receptor beta chains were all obtained from the same sample, sequenced in a study of control samples from healthy donors and cancer patients. TCRdb keeps only in-frame clones here, not all; method: immunoSEQ multiplex PCR. The sample consists of over 150,000 clones, approximately 94% of them appearing once. The specimen was blood. These TCRs come from a woman between 18 and 29 years old in good health.

The rearrangement uses TRBV28 and TRBJ1-2, with TRBD1 matching over 7 bases. CDR3 length: 13 amino acids. Trimming at V came to 3 bases and at J to 8 bases, leaving 6 bases not matched to a gene. Germline CDR1 is MDHEN and CDR2 is SYDVKM. CDR3: CASSFFHRGGYTF. The CDR3 DNA is TGTGCCAGCAGTTTCTTCCACAGGGGCGGCTACACCTTC.

The genes are TRBV5-1 and TRBJ1-4; no clear D gene. The germline CDR1 and CDR2 sequences are SGHRS and YFSETQ. The CDR3 spans 14 residues. V was shortened by 8 bases and J by 0 bases, with 11 bases between the two germline ends. The CDR3 region has the DNA TGCGCCAGTTCTGACACTTCAACTAATGAAAAACTGTTTTTT. It encodes CASSDTSTNEKLFF.

V gene TRBV9 combines with J gene TRBJ1-2, with a possible D match to TRBD1 (5 bases). Germline V gives CDR1 SGDLS, CDR2 YYNGEE. V was shortened by 4 bases and J by 4 bases, with 23 bases between the two germline ends. The CDR3 runs 17 residues. CDR3 nucleotide sequence: TGTGCCAGCAGCCTACGGGACGGCCCGCTTAGTGGCTATGGCTACACCTTC. Protein sequence: CASSLRDGPLSGYGYTF. Drawing the rest from reference TRBV9 and TRBJ1-2, the complete variable domain is DSGVTQTPKHLITATGQRVTLRCSPRSGDLSVYWYQQSLDQGLQFLIQYYNGEERAKGNILERFSAQQFPDLHSELNLSSLELGDSALYFCASSLRDGPLSGYGYTFGSGTRLTVV.

The chain joins TRBV12-5 to TRBJ1-5; D unclear. The length of the CDR3 is 13 residues. Germline V gene lookup returns CDR1 LGHNT and CDR2 FRNRAP. V shed 3 bases and J shed 0 bases, with 3 bases lying between them. Written as DNA, the CDR3 is TGTGCTAGTGGTTTCGATAGCAATCAGCCCCAGCATTTT. It translates to CASGFDSNQPQHF.

The V gene is TRBV19, the J gene TRBJ1-6; no reliable D call. The ends were cut back, 5 bases at V and 6 bases at J, with 11 bases in the middle. Per germline, CDR1 LNHDA and CDR2 SQIVND (reference sequence). This CDR3 is 14 amino acids long. The CDR3 here is CASSPRRVNSPLHF. CDR3 sequence (DNA): TGTGCCAGTAGTCCAAGACGGGTTAATTCACCCCTCCACTTT.

Points on this clone: Other DNA sequences from this sample encode an identical CDR3 as well. This rearrangement joins TRBV3-1 (or the pseudogene TRBV3-2) to TRBJ2-1; the D is unclear. The germline V and J ends were trimmed by 3 bases and 5 bases, with 5 bases remaining between them. Germline CDR1 and CDR2: LGHDT and YNNKEL (reference sequence). This CDR3 region has 12 residues. As DNA, the CDR3 is TGTGCCAGCAGCCAGGCCAACAATGAGCAGTTCTTC. This gives the protein CASSQANNEQFF.

The V gene is TRBV28, the J gene TRBJ1-1; the D is unclear. V was shortened by 8 bases and J by 0 bases, with 19 bases between the two germline ends. The CDR3 covers 16 residues. Germline V gene lookup returns CDR1 MDHEN and CDR2 SYDVKM. CDR3 in amino acids: CASPKLGGTMNTEAFF. CDR3 bases: TGTGCCAGCCCCAAGCTGGGCGGAACTATGAACACTGAAGCTTTCTTT.

CDR3 amino acids: CASSPPGRGGRYNEQFF. The CDR3 region has the DNA TGTGCCAGCAGCCCCCCTGGGCGGGGGGGCCGATACAATGAGCAGTTCTTC. The chain recombines TRBV7-2 with TRBJ2-1, with 9 bases identical to TRBD2. CDR1 SGHTA and CDR2 FQGNSA come from the germline V gene. CDR3 length: 17 residues. The V gene end was trimmed by 5 bases and the J gene end by 4 bases; junction bases not matched to a gene: 12.

The chain uses TRBV12-3 or TRBV12-4 and TRBJ1-1, with D maybe TRBD1 (5 bases). The CDR3 has 13 residues. With 3 bases removed from V and 1 base from J, the gap between germline ends came to 6 bases. This CDR3 reads CASSFDRNTEAFF. CDR3 nucleotides: TGTGCCAGCAGTTTCGACAGGAACACTGAAGCTTTCTTT.

V and J are TRBV27 and TRBJ1-6; D unclear. Germline CDR1 reads MNHEY; CDR2 reads SMNVEV (reference sequence). V lost 0 bases, J lost 1 base, and 7 bases lay in between. The CDR3 spans 16 residues. The DNA for the CDR3 is TGTGCCAGCAGTTTATCCGGGGTGTCCTATAATTCACCCCTCCACTTT. This encodes CASSLSGVSYNSPLHF.

The gene calls are TRBV6-1 and TRBJ1-1; D remains ambiguous. Germline V CDR1 and CDR2: MNHNS, SASEGT. There are 14 residues in the CDR3. V lost 3 bases, J lost 1 base, and 9 bases lay in between. The CDR3 nucleotides are TGTGCCAGCAGTGAGAAATTTACGAACACTGAAGCTTTCTTT. Residues: CASSEKFTNTEAFF.

DNA of the CDR3: TGTGCCAGCAGCTTTACCGGGACACAATTACTAAGTGGCTACACCTTC. It encodes CASSFTGTQLLSGYTF. The chain combines TRBV14 with TRBJ1-2; possible D gene TRBD1, 6 bases. CDR3 length: 16 residues. Trimming took 5 bases from V and 7 from J, leaving 23 bases between them. CDR1 and CDR2 (germline): SGHDN, FVKESK.

The chain joins TRBV3-1 (or the pseudogene TRBV3-2) to TRBJ1-3; no clear D. The CDR3 is 15 residues long. Germline V CDR1 and CDR2: LGHDT, YNNKEL (reference sequence). The V end lost 5 bases, the J end lost 8 bases, and 19 bases lay between the germline ends. The chain's CDR3 is CASSSLDASVDTIYF. In DNA, the CDR3 is TGTGCCAGCAGCTCCTTGGACGCCTCCGTAGACACCATATATTTT.

With respect to this clone: Additional DNA sequences in this sample encode the identical CDR3. This chain uses TRBV29-1 with TRBJ2-5; 10 nucleotides line up with TRBD2. With 6 bases clipped from V and 4 bases from J, the junction kept 2 bases outside the gene matches. The CDR3 loop spans 12 amino acids. Germline V gene data show CDR1 as SQVTM and CDR2 as ANQGSEA. CDR3 DNA sequence: TGCAGCGTCATAGCGGGAGGAGAGACCCAGTACTTC. Protein sequence: CSVIAGGETQYF.